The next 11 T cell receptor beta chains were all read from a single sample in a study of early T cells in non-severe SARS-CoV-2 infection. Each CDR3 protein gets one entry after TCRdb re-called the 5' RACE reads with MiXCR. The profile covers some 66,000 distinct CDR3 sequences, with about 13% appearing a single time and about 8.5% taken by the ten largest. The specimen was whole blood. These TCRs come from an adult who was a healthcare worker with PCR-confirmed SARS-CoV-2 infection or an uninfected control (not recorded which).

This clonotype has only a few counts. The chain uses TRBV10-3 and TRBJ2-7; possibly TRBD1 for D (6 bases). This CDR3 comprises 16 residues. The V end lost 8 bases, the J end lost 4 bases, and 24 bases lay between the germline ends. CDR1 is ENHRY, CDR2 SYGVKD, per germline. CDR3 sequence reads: CAIARFTGNYLYEQYF. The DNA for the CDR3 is TGTGCCATCGCGCGCTTTACAGGGAATTACTTGTACGAGCAGTACTTC.

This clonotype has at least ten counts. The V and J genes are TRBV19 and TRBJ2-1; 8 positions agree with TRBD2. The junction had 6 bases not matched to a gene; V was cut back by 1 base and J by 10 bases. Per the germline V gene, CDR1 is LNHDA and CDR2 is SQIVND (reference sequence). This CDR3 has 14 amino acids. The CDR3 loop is CASSIGIPSGEQFF. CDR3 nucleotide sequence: TGTGCCAGTAGTATAGGGATTCCTAGCGGGGAGCAGTTCTTC.

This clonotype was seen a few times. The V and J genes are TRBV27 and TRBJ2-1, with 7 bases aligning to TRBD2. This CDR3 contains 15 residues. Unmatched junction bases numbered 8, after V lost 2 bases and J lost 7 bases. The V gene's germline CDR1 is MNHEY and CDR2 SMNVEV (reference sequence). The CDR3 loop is CASSLGGGTRNEQFF. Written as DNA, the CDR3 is TGTGCCAGCAGTTTAGGGGGAGGGACGAGGAATGAGCAGTTCTTC.

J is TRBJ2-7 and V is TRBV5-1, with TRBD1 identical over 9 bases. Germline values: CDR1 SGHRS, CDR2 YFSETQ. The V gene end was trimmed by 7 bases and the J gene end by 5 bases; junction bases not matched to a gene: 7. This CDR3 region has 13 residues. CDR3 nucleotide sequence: TGCGCCAGCTGCTACAGGACAGGGGACGAGCAGTACTTC. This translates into CASCYRTGDEQYF.

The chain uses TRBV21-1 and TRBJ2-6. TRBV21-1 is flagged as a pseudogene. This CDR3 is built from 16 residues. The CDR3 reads CASSKARRSGANVLTF. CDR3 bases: TGTGCCAGCAGTAAAGCGAGGCGCTCTGGGGCCAACGTCCTGACTTTC.

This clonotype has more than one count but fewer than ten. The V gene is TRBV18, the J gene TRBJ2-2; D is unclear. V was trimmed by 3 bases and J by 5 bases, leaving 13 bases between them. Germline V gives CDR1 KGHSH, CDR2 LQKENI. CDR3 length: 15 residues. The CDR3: CASSPQGFGTGELFF. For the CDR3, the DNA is TGTGCCAGCTCACCGCAAGGATTCGGTACCGGGGAGCTGTTTTTT.

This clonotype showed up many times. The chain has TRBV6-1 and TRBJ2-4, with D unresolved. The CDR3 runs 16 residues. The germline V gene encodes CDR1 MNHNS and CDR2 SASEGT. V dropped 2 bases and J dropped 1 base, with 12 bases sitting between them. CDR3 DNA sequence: TGTGCCAGCAGTGAATTCACGGGTTTTGCCAAAAACATTCAGTACTTC. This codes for CASSEFTGFAKNIQYF.

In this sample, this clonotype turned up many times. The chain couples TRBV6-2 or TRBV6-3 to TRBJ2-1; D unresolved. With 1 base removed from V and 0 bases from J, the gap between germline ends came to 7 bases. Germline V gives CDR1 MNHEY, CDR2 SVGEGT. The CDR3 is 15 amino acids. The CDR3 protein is CASSYFSPSYNEQFF. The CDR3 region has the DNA TGTGCCAGCAGTTACTTCAGTCCCTCCTACAATGAGCAGTTCTTC.

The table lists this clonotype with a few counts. In nucleotides, the CDR3 is TGTGCCAGCAGCGTAGCCGCTGGGGGCGGGACTACCTACAATGAGCAGTTCTTC. This sequence encodes CASSVAAGGGTTYNEQFF. V and J are TRBV9 and TRBJ2-1; D possibly corresponds to TRBD2 (7 bases). CDR1 is SGDLS and CDR2 is YYNGEE in the germline V gene. The ends were cut back, 0 bases at V and 2 bases at J, with 18 bases in the middle. The CDR3 length is 18 residues.

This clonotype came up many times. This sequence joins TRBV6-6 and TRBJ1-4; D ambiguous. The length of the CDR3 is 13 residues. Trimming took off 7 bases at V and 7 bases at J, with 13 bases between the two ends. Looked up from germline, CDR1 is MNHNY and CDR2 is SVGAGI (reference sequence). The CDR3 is CASTLVGGEKLFF. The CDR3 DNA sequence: TGTGCCAGCACCTTGGTGGGTGGTGAAAAACTGTTTTTT.

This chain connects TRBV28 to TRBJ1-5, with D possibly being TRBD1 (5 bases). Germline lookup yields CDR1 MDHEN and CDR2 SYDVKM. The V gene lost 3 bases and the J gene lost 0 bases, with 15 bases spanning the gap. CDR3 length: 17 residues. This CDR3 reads CASSFRGQEYSNQPQHF. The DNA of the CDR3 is TGTGCCAGCAGTTTTAGGGGCCAGGAGTATAGCAATCAGCCCCAGCATTTT. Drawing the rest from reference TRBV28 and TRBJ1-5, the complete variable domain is DVKVTQSSRYLVKRTGEKVFLECVQDMDHENMFWYRQDPGLGLRLIYFSYDVKMKEKGDIPEGYSVSREKKERFSLILESASTNQTSMYLCASSFRGQEYSNQPQHFGDGTRLSIL.